The sequence of this T cell receptor beta chain was determined in a study of T cells in Graves' hyperthyroidism and ophthalmopathy. TCR beta CDR3 regions were amplified from RNA. During a first-round RT-PCR of the TCR CDR3, the HTBI primer set was used. TCRdb re-analysed the multiplex PCR reads in MiXCR, keeping a single row per CDR3 protein. The data hold 500,000 to 550,000 distinct CDR3 sequences, with roughly 21% observed a single time. There are many counts of this clonotype. The ends were cut back, 4 bases at V and 0 bases at J, with 14 bases in the middle. This CDR3 has 15 residues. Germline V gene data show CDR1 as DFQATT and CDR2 as SNEGSKA (reference sequence). Ophthalmopathy patients all had a Clinical Activity Score of at least 3, a NOSPECS grade of at least 4 and disease under 3 months old. Uncontrolled infection, other autoimmune disease, pregnancy or lactation barred patients from enrollment. Out of about 10 ml of fresh peripheral blood came the PBMCs.

The sample consisted of blood. The rearrangement joins TRBV20-1 to TRBJ2-3; D is unresolved. The TCR comes from a man between 35 and 55 years old with Graves' ophthalmopathy. CDR3 coding DNA: TGCAGTGCTATCTCCCCGACTCCTAGCACAGATACGCAGTATTTT. The encoded protein is CSAISPTPSTDTQYF.